This is a list of T cell receptor beta chains from one sample in a study of shared clonotypes between healthy human individuals. Assay used: immunoSEQ multiplex PCR; TCRdb lists only in-frame clones, some missing. The data hold 470,000 or so clones, with roughly 80% observed a single time. The specimen was PBMCs. The source of these receptors is a woman aged 40 to 50 in good health. Some clones in this sample may be carry-over from other donors' samples. CDR3s include the opening cysteine and the closing phenylalanine or tryptophan. A D gene is named only where the DNA matches it firmly. Some rows mark clone size as missing; the rest say once, few, many or name a class of expanded clone.

J gene: TRBJ1-2; V gene: TRBV7-9; clone size: NA; D gene: TRBD1; CDR3 protein: CAWQGARGSGYTF; CDR3 DNA: TGTGCCTGGCAGGGGGCCCGGGGGTCTGGCTACACCTTC
J gene: TRBJ2-7; V gene: TRBV30; clone size: NA; D gene: NA; CDR3 protein: CAWKAGNEQYF; CDR3 DNA: TGTGCCTGGAAGGCAGGGAACGAGCAGTACTTC
J gene: TRBJ2-7; V gene: TRBV5-5; clone size: NA; D gene: TRBD1; CDR3 protein: CASSLSGTAEQYF; CDR3 DNA: TGTGCCAGCAGCTTGTCTGGGACAGCCGAGCAGTACTTC
J gene: TRBJ2-2; V gene: TRBV9; clone size: few; D gene: TRBD1; CDR3 protein: CASSVGPGGTGELFF; CDR3 DNA: TGTGCCAGCAGCGTAGGGCCAGGGGGAACCGGGGAGCTGTTTTTT
J gene: TRBJ2-5; V gene: TRBV5-1; clone size: once; D gene: TRBD2; CDR3 protein: CASSGGLAGQETQYF; CDR3 DNA: TGCGCCAGCAGCGGGGGACTAGCGGGACAAGAGACCCAGTACTTC
J gene: TRBJ1-1; V gene: TRBV11-2; clone size: few; D gene: NA; CDR3 protein: CASSLTGYSTEAFF; CDR3 DNA: TGTGCCAGCAGCTTAACAGGGTATAGCACTGAAGCTTTCTTT
J gene: TRBJ1-1; V gene: TRBV27; clone size: NA; D gene: TRBD1; CDR3 protein: CASSSGQGALYTEAFF; CDR3 DNA: TGTGCCAGCAGTTCGGGACAGGGGGCGTTATACACTGAAGCTTTCTTT
J gene: TRBJ2-7; V gene: TRBV2; clone size: NA; D gene: NA; CDR3 protein: CASKGRAYEQYF; CDR3 DNA: TGTGCCAGCAAGGGCAGGGCTTACGAGCAGTACTTC
J gene: TRBJ2-1; V gene: TRBV7-8; clone size: NA; D gene: NA; CDR3 protein: CASSYTGSSYNEQFF; CDR3 DNA: TGTGCCAGCAGCTATACAGGGAGCTCCTACAATGAGCAGTTCTTC
J gene: TRBJ2-5; V gene: TRBV27; clone size: NA; D gene: NA; CDR3 protein: CASSPRDFGTETQYF; CDR3 DNA: TGTGCCAGCAGCCCTAGGGACTTCGGGACAGAGACCCAGTACTTC
J gene: TRBJ2-5; V gene: TRBV4-1; clone size: few; D gene: NA; CDR3 protein: CASSPRSSGVGETQYF; CDR3 DNA: TGCGCCAGCAGTCCAAGGAGCAGCGGAGTGGGGGAGACCCAGTACTTC
J gene: TRBJ1-1; V gene: TRBV18; clone size: few; D gene: NA; CDR3 protein: CASSPSGPEAFF; CDR3 DNA: TGTGCCAGCTCACCATCGGGTCCTGAAGCTTTCTTT
J gene: TRBJ2-7; V gene: TRBV29-1; clone size: NA; D gene: NA; CDR3 protein: CSVVRVGSYEQYF; CDR3 DNA: TGCAGCGTTGTCAGGGTCGGTTCCTACGAGCAGTACTTC
J gene: TRBJ1-2; V gene: TRBV5-6; clone size: NA; D gene: NA; CDR3 protein: CASSVASNYGYTF; CDR3 DNA: TGTGCCAGCAGCGTTGCGTCTAACTATGGCTACACCTTC
J gene: TRBJ2-1; V gene: TRBV19; clone size: NA; D gene: NA; CDR3 protein: CASSIGGSQHEQFF; CDR3 DNA: TGTGCCAGTAGTATAGGTGGCTCTCAGCATGAGCAGTTCTTC
J gene: TRBJ2-5; V gene: TRBV5-1; clone size: few; D gene: NA; CDR3 protein: CASSLGAGETQYF; CDR3 DNA: TGCGCCAGCAGCTTGGGGGCGGGGGAGACCCAGTACTTC
J gene: TRBJ1-2; V gene: TRBV11-3; clone size: NA; D gene: NA; CDR3 protein: CASRLRAF; CDR3 DNA: TGTGCCAGCAGGCTCCGGGCCTTC
J gene: TRBJ1-2; V gene: TRBV30; clone size: few; D gene: NA; CDR3 protein: CAWTGLYGYTF; CDR3 DNA: TGTGCCTGGACTGGGCTCTATGGCTACACCTTC
J gene: TRBJ2-2; V gene: TRBV7-3; clone size: NA; D gene: NA; CDR3 protein: CASSLWGQEHRELFF; CDR3 DNA: TGTGCCAGCAGCTTATGGGGACAAGAACACCGGGAGCTGTTTTTT
J gene: TRBJ2-7; V gene: TRBV2; clone size: NA; D gene: TRBD2; CDR3 protein: CASGSGGGYEQYF; CDR3 DNA: TGTGCCAGCGGGTCGGGAGGGGGCTACGAGCAGTACTTC
J gene: TRBJ1-5; V gene: TRBV10-3; clone size: NA; D gene: TRBD1; CDR3 protein: CAISESGQGNQPQHF; CDR3 DNA: TGTGCCATCAGTGAGTCCGGACAGGGCAATCAGCCCCAGCATTTT
J gene: TRBJ2-5; V gene: TRBV7-7; clone size: NA; D gene: NA; CDR3 protein: CASSRVYRETQYF; CDR3 DNA: TGTGCCAGCAGTCGGGTATACCGGGAGACCCAGTACTTC
J gene: TRBJ2-3; V gene: TRBV27; clone size: NA; D gene: TRBD2; CDR3 protein: CASSLFAAGGPDTQYF; CDR3 DNA: TGTGCCAGCAGTTTATTCGCGGCGGGAGGGCCAGATACGCAGTATTTT
J gene: TRBJ2-7; V gene: TRBV2; clone size: NA; D gene: NA; CDR3 protein: CASSPSAGTPLGEQYF; CDR3 DNA: TGTGCCAGCAGTCCTTCTGCCGGGACACCTTTGGGCGAGCAGTACTTC
J gene: TRBJ2-1; V gene: TRBV4-3; clone size: NA; D gene: NA; CDR3 protein: CASSQVSGAHYNEQFF; CDR3 DNA: TGCGCCAGCAGCCAAGTTTCGGGAGCGCATTACAATGAGCAGTTCTTC
J gene: TRBJ1-2; V gene: TRBV5-8; clone size: few; D gene: NA; CDR3 protein: CASSWGGVWAAVGYTF; CDR3 DNA: TGTGCCAGCAGCTGGGGAGGGGTGTGGGCAGCGGTTGGCTACACCTTC
J gene: TRBJ1-3; V gene: TRBV10-3; clone size: NA; D gene: NA; CDR3 protein: CAIRRGGGSGNTIYF; CDR3 DNA: TGTGCCATCAGGCGGGGTGGGGGCTCTGGAAACACCATATATTTT
J gene: TRBJ2-1; V gene: TRBV7-2; clone size: NA; D gene: NA; CDR3 protein: CASSFDSPRKYEQFF; CDR3 DNA: TGTGCCAGCAGCTTCGACTCACCTCGGAAATATGAGCAGTTCTTC
J gene: TRBJ1-1; V gene: TRBV18; clone size: NA; D gene: TRBD1; CDR3 protein: CASSSRQGENTEAFF; CDR3 DNA: TGTGCCAGCTCGTCTAGACAGGGGGAGAACACTGAAGCTTTCTTT
J gene: TRBJ2-2; V gene: TRBV18; clone size: NA; D gene: TRBD1; CDR3 protein: CASSTGQGNTGELFF; CDR3 DNA: TGTGCCAGCTCAACCGGACAGGGGAACACCGGGGAGCTGTTTTTT
J gene: TRBJ1-2; V gene: TRBV7-3; clone size: NA; D gene: NA; CDR3 protein: CASSPSTGHYGYTF; CDR3 DNA: TGTGCCAGCAGCCCGAGTACAGGACACTATGGCTACACCTTC
J gene: TRBJ2-1; V gene: TRBV19; clone size: NA; D gene: NA; CDR3 protein: CASSIWNNEQFF; CDR3 DNA: TGTGCCAGTAGTATCTGGAACAATGAGCAGTTCTTC
J gene: TRBJ1-2; V gene: TRBV30; clone size: NA; D gene: TRBD1; CDR3 protein: CVWLGQGHGYTF; CDR3 DNA: TGTGTCTGGTTGGGACAGGGCCATGGCTACACCTTC
J gene: TRBJ2-7; V gene: TRBV29-1; clone size: NA; D gene: TRBD2; CDR3 protein: CSVGLAREQYF; CDR3 DNA: TGCAGCGTTGGACTAGCGAGGGAGCAGTACTTC
J gene: TRBJ2-7; V gene: TRBV6-5; clone size: NA; D gene: NA; CDR3 protein: CASAKSVGFYEQYF; CDR3 DNA: TGTGCCAGCGCGAAGTCAGTCGGGTTCTACGAGCAGTACTTC
J gene: TRBJ2-1; V gene: TRBV7-2; clone size: few; D gene: TRBD2; CDR3 protein: CASSRSRLAASSYNEQFF; CDR3 DNA: TGTGCCAGCAGCAGATCTCGACTAGCAGCGAGCTCCTACAATGAGCAGTTCTTC
J gene: TRBJ1-1; V gene: TRBV19; clone size: NA; D gene: NA; CDR3 protein: CASSMGRRGATEAFF; CDR3 DNA: TGTGCCAGTAGTATGGGCCGAAGGGGCGCGACTGAAGCTTTCTTT
J gene: TRBJ2-2; V gene: TRBV4-1; clone size: NA; D gene: TRBD2; CDR3 protein: CASSQPGSGGHGELFF; CDR3 DNA: TGCGCCAGCAGCCAGCCTGGGAGCGGGGGTCACGGGGAGCTGTTTTTT
J gene: TRBJ2-7; V gene: TRBV30; clone size: NA; D gene: NA; CDR3 protein: CAWSVGYEQYF; CDR3 DNA: TGTGCCTGGAGTGTGGGGTACGAGCAGTACTTC
J gene: TRBJ2-3; V gene: TRBV21-1; clone size: NA; D gene: NA; CDR3 protein: CASSNRSRGLVTDTQYF; CDR3 DNA: TGTGCCAGCAGCAATCGGTCCAGAGGACTAGTCACAGATACGCAGTATTTT